This T cell receptor beta chain was captured in a study of cytomegalovirus exposure and HLA in healthy donors. The PCR employed 60 Vbeta primers together with 13 Jbeta primers. The method was immunoSEQ multiplex PCR; TCRdb's version includes in-frame clones alone and lacks a portion of them. The repertoire holds roughly 55,000 clones, 77% seen once, with around 2.6% in the top ten. The CDR3 covers 13 residues. V was pared by 5 bases and J by 4 bases, with 2 bases of the junction left unmatched. Per the germline V gene, CDR1 is SEHNR and CDR2 is FQNEAQ (reference sequence). This rearrangement joins TRBV7-9 to TRBJ1-1; 9 positions agree with TRBD1. The origin of this receptor is a female donor in good health and CMV-seronegative. Source material: PBMCs. The CDR3 DNA reads TGTGCCAGCAGCCCGACAGGGGGCACTGAAGCTTTCTTT. Translation gives CASSPTGGTEAFF.